This TCR beta chain was identified during a study of persistence of HIV-infected CD4 T cells. Study background: A median of 8 years of suppressive ART preceded sampling. Broader study findings: Antigen-responding cells were enriched for degenerate expanded CDR3beta sequences. TCRbeta richness was lower in CMV- and Gag-responding cells than in anti-CD3/anti-CD28-responding cells.

About this clone: Its antigen remains unidentified.

An overlapping HIV-1 Gag peptide pool stimulated these cells at 1 ug/peptide/mL. Memory cells lacking CD40L and CD69 with high CD45RO were sorted. Donors had undetectable plasma HIV-1 RNA, under 50 copies/mL, for 4+ years. The libraries were made with immunoSEQ version 4 in survey mode. The data were produced by immunoSEQ multiplex PCR, yet TCRdb's version contains in-frame clones alone and is incomplete. Altogether tens of thousands of clones are present, about four fifths being singletons, with the ten largest covering 15% to 20%. Germline V lookup: CDR1 SGHVS, CDR2 FNYEAQ. J lost 3 bases, V lost 5 bases, and 9 bases had no gene match. The length of the CDR3 is 16 residues.

The source material was CD4+ T cells sorted from PBMCs after approximately 19-hour stimulation, sampled from a patient who received antiretroviral therapy. The rearrangement uses TRBV7-6 and TRBJ2-2; the match to TRBD2 covers 7 bases. The sequence was obtained from an adult woman with HIV who was CMV-seropositive. The CDR3 is CASSPGAGTHTGELFF. In DNA, the CDR3 is TGTGCCAGCAGCCCGGGAGCGGGGACCCACACCGGGGAGCTGTTTTTT. The complete variable domain, with remaining parts taken from reference TRBV7-6 and TRBJ2-2, reads GAGVSQSPRYKVTKRGQDVALRCDPISGHVSLYWYRQALGQGPEFLTYFNYEAQQDKSGLPNDRFSAERPEGSISTLTIQRTEQRDSAMYRCASSPGAGTHTGELFFGEGSRLTVL.